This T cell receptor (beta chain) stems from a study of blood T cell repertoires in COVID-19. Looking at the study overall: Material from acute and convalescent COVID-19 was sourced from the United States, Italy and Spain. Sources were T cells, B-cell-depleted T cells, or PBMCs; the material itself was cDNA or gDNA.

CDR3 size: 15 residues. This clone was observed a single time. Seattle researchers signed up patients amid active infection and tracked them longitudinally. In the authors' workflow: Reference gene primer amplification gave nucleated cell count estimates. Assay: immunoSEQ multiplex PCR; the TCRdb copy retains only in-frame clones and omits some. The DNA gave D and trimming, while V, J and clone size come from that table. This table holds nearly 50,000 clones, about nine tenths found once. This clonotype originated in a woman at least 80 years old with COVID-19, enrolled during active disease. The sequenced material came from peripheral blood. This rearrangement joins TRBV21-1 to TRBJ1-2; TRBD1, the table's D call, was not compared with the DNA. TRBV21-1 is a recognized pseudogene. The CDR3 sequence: CASSKGRAGEYGYTF. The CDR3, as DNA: TGTGCCAGCAGCAAAGGACGCGCAGGTGAGTACGGCTACACCTTC.